These T cell receptor beta chains were read from a single sample in a study of T cell repertoires in cytomegalovirus infection. MiXCR was run by TCRdb on the reads, yielding one entry per CDR3 protein. The sample shows 350,000 to 500,000 distinct CDR3 sequences, 30% to 40% of them seen only once. The sequenced sample was PBMCs. Receptor source: a human donor in good health (CMV status not recorded). Some clones in this sample may be carry-over from other donors' samples. Both conserved end residues are part of each CDR3. D genes are given only for firm matches. A row's size may be missing; if present it is once, few, many or a size class.

CDR3 length	V gene	clone size	D gene	J gene	CDR3 DNA	CDR3 protein
15	TRBV5-1	NA	NA	TRBJ1-1	TGCGCCAGCAGCCTGATGGGCGGCATGAACACTGAAGCTTTCTTT	CASSLMGGMNTEAFF
15	TRBV20-1	NA	TRBD1	TRBJ1-1	TGCAGTGCTAGAAGCCGGACAGGGAAGAACACTGAAGCTTTCTTT	CSARSRTGKNTEAFF
15	TRBV25-1	NA	NA	TRBJ1-5	TGTGCCATCAGTGACCGGCAGGGCGGCAGTCAGCCCCAGCATTTT	CAISDRQGGSQPQHF
13	TRBV6-6	many	NA	TRBJ1-5	TGTGCCAGCAGTAAGTTGGTTGATCAGCCCCAGCATTTT	CASSKLVDQPQHF
15	TRBV7-4	NA	NA	TRBJ1-1	TGTGCCAGCAGCTATGCAGGGACCGGGAACACTGAAGCTTTCTTT	CASSYAGTGNTEAFF
12	TRBV27	NA	NA	TRBJ2-1	TGTGCCAGCAGTTCATATTCGCATGAGCAGTTCTTC	CASSSYSHEQFF
16	TRBV7-2	many	NA	TRBJ2-2	TGTGCCAGCAGCTTTAGGTCGCTGACGAACACCGGGGAGCTGTTTTTT	CASSFRSLTNTGELFF
15	TRBV19	NA	TRBD1	TRBJ1-5	TGTGCCAGTAGGGCTTCGGGACAGATGTTGAAGCCCCAGCATTTT	CASRASGQMLKPQHF
14	TRBV5-1	NA	NA	TRBJ1-1	TGCGCCAGCAGCTTGGATCAGAGGAACACTGAAGCTTTCTTT	CASSLDQRNTEAFF
15	TRBV7-8	NA	NA	TRBJ2-5	TGTGCCAGCAGCTTAGTTTGGCAGCATCAAGAGACCCAGTACTTC	CASSLVWQHQETQYF
12	TRBV7-9	many	NA	TRBJ2-7	TGTGCCAGCAGCCAGGGGGGGCGCGAGCAGTACTTC	CASSQGGREQYF
15	TRBV10-3	NA	TRBD2	TRBJ2-5	TGTGCCAGCTCCTTCACGGGGGGACTCCAAGAGACCCAGTACTTC	CASSFTGGLQETQYF
16	TRBV18	few	NA	TRBJ1-4	TGTGCCAGCTCACCTGGACACCTCGCAACTAATGAAAAACTGTTTTTT	CASSPGHLATNEKLFF
15	TRBV20-1	NA	TRBD2	TRBJ2-7	TGCAGTGCTGGTAGCGGGGGGACCTCACTACGGGAGCAGTACTTC	CSAGSGGTSLREQYF
18	TRBV7-6	NA	TRBD2	TRBJ2-2	TGTGCCAGCAGCCAGACGAGAGGAGCGGGGACGAACACCGGGGAGCTGTTTTTT	CASSQTRGAGTNTGELFF
17	TRBV7-6	few	TRBD1	TRBJ1-4	TGTGCCAGCAGCACTCGGACAGGGGGTTCAGGGAATGAAAAACTGTTTTTT	CASSTRTGGSGNEKLFF
15	TRBV6-1	few	TRBD1	TRBJ2-7	TGTGCCAGCAGTGAAGGTTGGACAGGGCTGCGGGAGCAGTACTTC	CASSEGWTGLREQYF
14	TRBV9	few	NA	TRBJ2-2	TGTGCCAGCAGCCCGTTACAGGGAACCGGGGAGCTGTTTTTT	CASSPLQGTGELFF
14	TRBV20-1	NA	NA	TRBJ1-5	TGCAGTGCTAGAGATGGGGCAGTGTCCCAGCCCCAGCATTTT	CSARDGAVSQPQHF